This TCR beta chain is drawn from a study of T-cell memory formation after mild COVID-19. Study as a whole: TCR clusters showed largely donor specificity.

Broader study findings: Whereas later expanders leaned CD4+, clones contracting day 15 to 85 showed a balanced CD4/CD8 makeup. That cross-reactive memory joined was suggested by some responding clones appearing in pre-infection memory.

Concerning this clonotype: Its cognate antigen is unknown.

Constant-segment primers and 5'RACE yielded cDNA libraries for TCR alpha and TCR beta, each carrying sample barcodes and UMIs. Using its own MiXCR run on the 5' RACE reads, TCRdb lists one record per CDR3 protein. In the table there are about 350,000 distinct CDR3 sequences, around 27% of which are singletons. V gave up 3 bases and J gave up 4 bases, with 12 bases separating them. The germline V gene has CDR1 SGHDN and CDR2 FVKESK. There are 14 residues in the CDR3. This chain connects TRBV14 to TRBJ1-1, with D possibly matching TRBD1 (5 bases). The source material was PBMCs or a T cell subset sorted from them (not recorded which). This receptor was obtained from an adult woman who had mild COVID-19 (a few samples of this study predate the infection). Cell type and time point are not known. The CDR3 protein is CASSHQGIGTEAFF. In nucleotides, the CDR3 is TGTGCCAGCAGCCACCAGGGTATAGGCACTGAAGCTTTCTTT.